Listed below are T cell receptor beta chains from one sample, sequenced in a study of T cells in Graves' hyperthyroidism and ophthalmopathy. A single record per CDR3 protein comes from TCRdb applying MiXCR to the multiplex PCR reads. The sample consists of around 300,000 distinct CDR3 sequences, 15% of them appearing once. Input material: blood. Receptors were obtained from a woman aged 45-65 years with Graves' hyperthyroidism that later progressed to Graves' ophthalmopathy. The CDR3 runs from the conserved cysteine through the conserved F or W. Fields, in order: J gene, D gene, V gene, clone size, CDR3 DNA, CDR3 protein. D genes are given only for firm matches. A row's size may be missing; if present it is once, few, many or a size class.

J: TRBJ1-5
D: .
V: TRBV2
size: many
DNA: TGTGCCAGCAGTGGAGGGCAAGGCAATCAGCCCCAGCATTTT
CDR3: CASSGGQGNQPQHF

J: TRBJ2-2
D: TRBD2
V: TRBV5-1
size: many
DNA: TGCGCCAGCAGCCCTACTAGCGACACCGGGGAGCTGTTTTTT
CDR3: CASSPTSDTGELFF

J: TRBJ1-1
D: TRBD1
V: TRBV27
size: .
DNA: TGTGCCAGCAGTTCCAGGGACAGCAACACTGAAGCTTTCTTT
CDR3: CASSSRDSNTEAFF

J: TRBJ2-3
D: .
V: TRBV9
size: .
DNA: TGTGCCAGCAGCGTAAGGACCCTCACAGATACGCAGTATTTT
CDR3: CASSVRTLTDTQYF

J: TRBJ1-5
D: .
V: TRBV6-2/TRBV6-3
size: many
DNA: TGTGCCAGCAGTTACATCTCCGGGATAACTGCTCAGCCCCAGCATTTT
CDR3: CASSYISGITAQPQHF

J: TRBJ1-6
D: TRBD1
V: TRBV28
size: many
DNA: TGTGCCAGCAGTCAGAGGGGGCAACTCCTGACAAATTCACCCCTCCACTTT
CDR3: CASSQRGQLLTNSPLHF

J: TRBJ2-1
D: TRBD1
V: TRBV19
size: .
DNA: TGTGCCAGTAGTCGAAGGGGGCGTTCTAATGAGCAGTTCTTC
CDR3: CASSRRGRSNEQFF

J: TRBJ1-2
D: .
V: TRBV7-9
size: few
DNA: TGTGCCAGCAGCCCCACCGGAGGGGGGAGAAACTATGGCTACACCTTC
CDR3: CASSPTGGGRNYGYTF

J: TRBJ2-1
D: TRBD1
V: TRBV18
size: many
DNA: TGTGCCAGCTCGCAAACAGGGGGCAATGAGCAGTTCTTC
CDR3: CASSQTGGNEQFF

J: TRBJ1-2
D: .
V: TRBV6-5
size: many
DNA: TGTGCCAGCAGTTACTCTGGAGAGGCCTATGGCTACACCTTC
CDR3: CASSYSGEAYGYTF

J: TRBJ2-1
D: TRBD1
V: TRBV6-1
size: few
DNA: TGTGCCAGCAGTCGCCGTCCGGGACAGGTTCGTAGTGAGCAGTTCTTC
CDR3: CASSRRPGQVRSEQFF

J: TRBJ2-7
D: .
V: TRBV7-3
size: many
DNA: TGTGCCAGCAGCACAACAGGGTCGGGCGAGCAGTACTTC
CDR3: CASSTTGSGEQYF

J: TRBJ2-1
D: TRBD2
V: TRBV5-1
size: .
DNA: TGCGCCAGCAGCTTGGCCCTGAGCGGGGACTACAATGAGCAGTTCTTC
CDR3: CASSLALSGDYNEQFF

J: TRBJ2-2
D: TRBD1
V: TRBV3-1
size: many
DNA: TGTGCCAGCAGCCAAGCTAAAAGGGGGACAGGGACCAGGGAGCTGTTTTTT
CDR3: CASSQAKRGTGTRELFF

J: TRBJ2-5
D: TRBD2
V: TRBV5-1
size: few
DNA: TGCGCCAGCAGCGCCAATGGGGGGGAAAAAGAGCCCCAGTACTTC
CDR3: CASSANGGEKEPQYF

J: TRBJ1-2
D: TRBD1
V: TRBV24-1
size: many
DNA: TGTGCCACCAGTGATCCGGGACAGGGGGCTTACTATGGCTACACCTTC
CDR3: CATSDPGQGAYYGYTF

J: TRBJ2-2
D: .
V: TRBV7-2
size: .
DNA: TGTGCCAGCAGCTTCAATTCCCCCGGGCCCGCGAACACCGGGGAGCTGTTTTTT
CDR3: CASSFNSPGPANTGELFF

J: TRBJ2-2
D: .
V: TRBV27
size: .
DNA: TGTGTCAGCAGTTCCCAGAACACCGGGGAGCTGTTTTTT
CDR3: CVSSSQNTGELFF

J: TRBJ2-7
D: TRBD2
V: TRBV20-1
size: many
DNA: TGCAGTGCTAGAGAGGGACTAGCTTTCTACGAGCAGTACTTC
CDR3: CSAREGLAFYEQYF

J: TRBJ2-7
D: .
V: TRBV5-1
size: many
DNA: TGCGCCAGCAGCCCAGTTGCACAATCCTACGAGCAGTACTTC
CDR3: CASSPVAQSYEQYF

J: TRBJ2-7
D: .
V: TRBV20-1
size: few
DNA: TGCAGTGCTAGTATGGCTGCGGATACCTACGAGCAGTACTTC
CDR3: CSASMAADTYEQYF

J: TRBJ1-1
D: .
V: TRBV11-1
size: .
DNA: TGTGCCAGCAGCTTTTGGACGGATATGAACACTGAAGCTTTCTTT
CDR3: CASSFWTDMNTEAFF

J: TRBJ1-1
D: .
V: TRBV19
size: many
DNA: TGTGCCAGTAGTATGGTGATGGGGGGCACTGAAGCTTTCTTT
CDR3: CASSMVMGGTEAFF

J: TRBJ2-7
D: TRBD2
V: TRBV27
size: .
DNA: TGTGCCTGCAGTTTAAACGGACTAGCGACCACCGTGCAGTACTTC
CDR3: CACSLNGLATTVQYF

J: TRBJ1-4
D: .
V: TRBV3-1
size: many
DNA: TGTGCCAGCAGCCAAGGATGGGACCGGAGGGAAAAACTGTTTTTT
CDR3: CASSQGWDRREKLFF

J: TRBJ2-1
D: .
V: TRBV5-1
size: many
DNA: TGCGCCAGCAGCCCCTGGACAGAAACGAACAATGAGCAGTTCTTC
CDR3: CASSPWTETNNEQFF

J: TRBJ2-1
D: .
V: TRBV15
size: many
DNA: TGTGCCACCAGCAGAGATGGCCTTGAGCAGTTCTTC
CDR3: CATSRDGLEQFF

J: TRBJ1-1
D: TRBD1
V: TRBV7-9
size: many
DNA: TGTGCCAGCAGCTTAGCGTTGTTGGGCAGGGGGCGTAATCCGGGGAACACTGAAGCTTTCTTT
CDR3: CASSLALLGRGRNPGNTEAFF

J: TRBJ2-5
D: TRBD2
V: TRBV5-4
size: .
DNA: TGTGCCAGCAGCCCGGGACTAGCGGGAGAGGGACAAGAGACCCAGTACTTC
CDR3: CASSPGLAGEGQETQYF

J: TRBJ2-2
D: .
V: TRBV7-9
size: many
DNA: TGTGCCAGCAGGTATACGGGACAGAACACCGGGGAGCTGTTTTTT
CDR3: CASRYTGQNTGELFF

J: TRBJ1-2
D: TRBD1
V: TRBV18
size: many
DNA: TGTGCCAGCTCACCAAGAGGACAGGGGGCCGTAAACTATGGCTACACCTTC
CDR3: CASSPRGQGAVNYGYTF

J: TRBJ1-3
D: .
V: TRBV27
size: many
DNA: TGTGCCAGCAGTTCCCTCGGCTCTGGAAACACCATATATTTT
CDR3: CASSSLGSGNTIYF

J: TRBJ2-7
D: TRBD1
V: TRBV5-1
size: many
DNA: TGCGCCAGCAGCTTACGGGACAGCAGCTCCTACGAGCAGTACTTC
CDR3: CASSLRDSSSYEQYF

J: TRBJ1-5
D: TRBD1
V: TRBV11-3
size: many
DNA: TGTGCCAGCAGCTCGGGACAGGGAGATCAGCCCCAGCATTTT
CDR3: CASSSGQGDQPQHF

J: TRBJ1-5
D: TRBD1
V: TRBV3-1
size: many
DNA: TGTGCCAGCAGCCAAGGTGTAACAGGGGATCAGCCCCAGCATTTT
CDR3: CASSQGVTGDQPQHF

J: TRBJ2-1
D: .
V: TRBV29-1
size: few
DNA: TGCAGCGTTGTTAGCAACGCCCCGGGAAATGAGCAGTTCTTC
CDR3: CSVVSNAPGNEQFF

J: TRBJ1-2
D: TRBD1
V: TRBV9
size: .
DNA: TGTGCCAGCAGCGAGGGACAGGATCCTAACTATGGCTACACCTTC
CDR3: CASSEGQDPNYGYTF

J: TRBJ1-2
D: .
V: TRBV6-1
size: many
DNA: TGTGCCAGCAGTGAAGCGAGTCAGGGGCGCTATGGCTACACCTTC
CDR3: CASSEASQGRYGYTF

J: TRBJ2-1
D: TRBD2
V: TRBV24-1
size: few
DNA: TGTGCCACCAGTGGTCGACTAGCGGGAGGATCCGGCAATGAGCAGTTCTTC
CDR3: CATSGRLAGGSGNEQFF

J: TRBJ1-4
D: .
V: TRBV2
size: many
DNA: TGTGCCAGCAGTGAAGCGGGGCAGGGGTACAAGGAAAAACTGTTTTTT
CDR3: CASSEAGQGYKEKLFF

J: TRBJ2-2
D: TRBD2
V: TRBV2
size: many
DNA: TGTGCCAGCAGTGGGACTAGCGGGAACACCGGGGAGCTGTTTTTT
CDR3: CASSGTSGNTGELFF

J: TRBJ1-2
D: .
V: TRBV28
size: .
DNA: TGTGCCAGCAGGCCCAACAGGGACGGCTACACCTTC
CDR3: CASRPNRDGYTF

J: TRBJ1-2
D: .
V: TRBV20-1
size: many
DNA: TGCAGTGCTAGAGAACAGTTCAACTATGGCTACACCTTC
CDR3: CSAREQFNYGYTF

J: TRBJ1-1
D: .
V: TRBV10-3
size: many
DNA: TGTGCCATCAGTGGCCTGGGGGGGACTGAAGCTTTCTTT
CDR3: CAISGLGGTEAFF

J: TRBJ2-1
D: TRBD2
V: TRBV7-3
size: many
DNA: TGTGCCAGCAGCTTAAATGCACTAGCGGGTTTCCTAGGGGAGCAGTTCTTC
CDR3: CASSLNALAGFLGEQFF

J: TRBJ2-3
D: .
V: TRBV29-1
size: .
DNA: TGCAGCGTCGGGACTGGCGGGACTTTAGGGGATACGCAGTATTTT
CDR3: CSVGTGGTLGDTQYF

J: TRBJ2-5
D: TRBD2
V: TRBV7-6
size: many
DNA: TGTGCCAGCAGCTCCGGGGCGGGGGGGGAGACCCAGTACTTC
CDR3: CASSSGAGGETQYF

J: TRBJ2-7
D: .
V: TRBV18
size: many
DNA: TGTGCCAGCTCACCACCGAGGGGGGGGCAATCGTCCTACGAGCAGTACTTC
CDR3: CASSPPRGGQSSYEQYF

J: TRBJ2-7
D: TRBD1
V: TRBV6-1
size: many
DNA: TGTGCCAGCAGTGTTACCGGGACAGGGTCCTACGAGCAGTACTTC
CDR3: CASSVTGTGSYEQYF

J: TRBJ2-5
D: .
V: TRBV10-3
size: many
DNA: TGTGCCATCAGTGCCAACCCTCAAGAGACCCAGTACTTC
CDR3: CAISANPQETQYF

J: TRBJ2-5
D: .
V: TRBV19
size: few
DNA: TGTGCCAGTAGTATCGCTAGCGCTTTACAAGAGACCCAGTACTTC
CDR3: CASSIASALQETQYF

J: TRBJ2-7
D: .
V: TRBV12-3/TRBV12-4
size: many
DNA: TGTGCCAGCAGTAAGGACGGGAACTACGAGCAGTACTTC
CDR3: CASSKDGNYEQYF

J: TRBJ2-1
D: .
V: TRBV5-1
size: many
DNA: TGCGCCAGCAGCTTGTCGTCAGACTACAATGAGCAGTTCTTC
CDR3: CASSLSSDYNEQFF

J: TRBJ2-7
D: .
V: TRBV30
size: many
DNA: TGTGCCTGGAGTGCTAAAGGCAGGGTAGGCTACGAGCAGTACTTC
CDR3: CAWSAKGRVGYEQYF

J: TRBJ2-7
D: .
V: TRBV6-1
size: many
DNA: TGTGCCAGCAGTGAAGCGCCAGGGTGGCGTTACGAGCAGTACTTC
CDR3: CASSEAPGWRYEQYF

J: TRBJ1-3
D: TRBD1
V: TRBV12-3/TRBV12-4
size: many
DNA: TGTGCCAGCAGTTCTTCCGGGACAGAAAACACCATATATTTT
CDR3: CASSSSGTENTIYF

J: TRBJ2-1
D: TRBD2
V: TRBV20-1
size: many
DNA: TGCAGTGCTCGAAGCGGGAGGGCCAGGAATGAGCAGTTCTTC
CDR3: CSARSGRARNEQFF

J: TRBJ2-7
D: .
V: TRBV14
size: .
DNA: TGTGCCAGCAGCCATACCATCTACGAGCAGTACTTC
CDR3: CASSHTIYEQYF

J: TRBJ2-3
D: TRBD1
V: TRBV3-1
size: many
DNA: TGTGCCAGCAGCCATGCTACCGGGACAGGTACGCAGTATTTT
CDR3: CASSHATGTGTQYF